This T cell receptor beta chain was documented in a study of T cell clonality in common variable immunodeficiency. Study-level results: Common variable immunodeficiency TCR beta sequences reportedly had fewer deletions and N-nucleotide insertions. CVID subjects shared fewer TCRbeta clones than healthy controls did.

The V gene's germline CDR1 is DFQATT and CDR2 SNEGSKA (reference sequence). CDR3 length: 15 residues. Trimming took 0 bases from V and 3 from J, leaving 12 bases between them. CVID subjects were neither ill nor on immunomodulatory or immunosuppressive medication at sampling. This clone turned up a few times. Its specificity is unknown. Sequencing ends 3 residues short of the CDR3 end; the germline J gene provides the rest. The repertoire was sequenced with immunoSEQ multiplex PCR; TCRdb's copy has only in-frame clones and lacks some. Listed for the sample are fewer than 35,000 clones, none seen a single time.

The receptor's source is a human donor with common variable immunodeficiency. The gene calls are TRBV20-1 and TRBJ1-5, with a possible D match to TRBD1 (6 bases). Sequenced material: peripheral blood mononuclear cells. The covered CDR3 bases are TGCAGTGCTAGAGATCTTGGGGGCCACAATCAGCCC. The encoded protein is CSARDLGGHNQP. The full CDR3 protein reads CSARDLGGHNQPQHF.